A single T cell receptor beta chain is shown here with its context. Its antigen remains unknown. V trimming: 1 base; J trimming: 2 bases; junction bases outside the gene matches: 9. Looked up from germline, CDR1 is SGHRS and CDR2 is YFSETQ. This CDR3 spans 19 amino acids. The data stem from a study of blood T cells in healthy people across ages. Study overall: About one barcoded beta molecule per two T cells came from capture by template switching.

Combining a sample-barcoded 5' primer with a J-beta primer mix, a second PCR ran for roughly 7 to 11 cycles. Tagging of each cDNA molecule was performed by a template-switch adaptor with 12 random nucleotides. One entry per CDR3 protein results from TCRdb running MiXCR on the 5' RACE reads. The data show over 750,000 distinct CDR3 sequences, 20% to 25% seen once. The study, taken as a whole, reports: Naive CD4+ cell counts and diversity both ran higher in long-lived than in aged donors.

These data also featured in a second study, about T cells of mothers and their children.

The chain uses TRBV5-1 and TRBJ2-3; 14 bases are shared with TRBD2. The TCR was taken from a boy younger than 18 in good health. The sequenced sample was blood. This chain's CDR3 is CASSLRTSGGPLFTDTQYF. DNA for the CDR3: TGCGCCAGCAGCTTGCGGACTAGCGGGGGGCCCTTATTCACAGATACGCAGTATTTT.